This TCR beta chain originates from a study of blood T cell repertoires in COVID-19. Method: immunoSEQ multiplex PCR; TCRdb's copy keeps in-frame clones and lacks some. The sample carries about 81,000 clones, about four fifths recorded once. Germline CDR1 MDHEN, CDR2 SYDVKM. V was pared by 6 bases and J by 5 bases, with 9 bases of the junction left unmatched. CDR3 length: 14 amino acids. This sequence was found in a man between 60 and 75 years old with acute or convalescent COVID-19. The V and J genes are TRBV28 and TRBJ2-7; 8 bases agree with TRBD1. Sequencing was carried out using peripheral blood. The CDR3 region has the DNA TGTGCCAGCAGCCTCGGACAGGGAGGAGACGAGCAGTACTTC. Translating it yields CASSLGQGGDEQYF.